This is a list of T cell receptor beta chains from one sample in a study of blood T cell repertoires in COVID-19. Clones were sequenced by immunoSEQ multiplex PCR, and TCRdb holds only the in-frame ones, with some missing. The profile shows 110,000 to 150,000 clones, more than 85% of them singletons. Sequencing was carried out using peripheral blood. The receptors here all came from a human donor in a cohort sampled during active COVID-19. Each CDR3 is given with its conserved first and last residue. A D gene is named only where the DNA matches it firmly. A row's size may be missing; if present it is once, few, many or a size class.

size | D | J | V | DNA | CDR3
- | TRBD1 | TRBJ1-4 | TRBV7-6 | TGTGCCAGCAGCTTAGCCTGGACAGGAGATAATGAAAAACTGTTTTTT | CASSLAWTGDNEKLFF
- | - | TRBJ2-1 | TRBV5-4 | TGTGCCAGCACAGGGGATCGGGCTAGCTTTAATGAGCAGTTCTTC | CASTGDRASFNEQFF
- | TRBD2 | TRBJ2-1 | TRBV28 | TGTGCCAGCAGTTTTGTGAGACTAGCTGGGAATGAGCAGTTCTTC | CASSFVRLAGNEQFF
- | TRBD1 | TRBJ1-6 | TRBV24-1 | TGTGCCACCAGTGATTTGTCGATCTCTGGACAGGGGTTCGATAATTCACCCCTCCACTTT | CATSDLSISGQGFDNSPLHF
- | - | TRBJ1-4 | TRBV4-1 | TGCGCCAGCAGGTTCTTGGGGGGTGGAAAACTGTTTTTT | CASRFLGGGKLFF
- | TRBD1 | TRBJ1-1 | TRBV2 | TGTGCCAGCAGTGAGGGACAGGGATATGACACTGAAGCTTTCTTT | CASSEGQGYDTEAFF
- | - | TRBJ2-1 | TRBV10-2 | TGCGCCAGCCGGAGCCGCGGTTACAATGAGCAGTTCTTC | CASRSRGYNEQFF
- | TRBD2 | TRBJ2-3 | TRBV7-9 | TGTGCCAGCAGCTTAATGGGCGGGAGCCCAGATACGCAGTATTTT | CASSLMGGSPDTQYF
- | - | TRBJ1-1 | TRBV5-1 | TGCGCCAGCAGCTTTGAGGGAACTAGGGTGAACACTGAAGCTTTCTTT | CASSFEGTRVNTEAFF
- | - | TRBJ2-7 | TRBV11-2 | TGTGCCAGCAGCCAGCGGGCGGAAACCTACGAGCAGTACTTC | CASSQRAETYEQYF
- | - | TRBJ2-1 | TRBV2 | TGTGCCAGCAGTGAAGGACTCGAAGCGGGCACAAGAATCAATGAGCAGTTCTTC | CASSEGLEAGTRINEQFF
- | TRBD2 | TRBJ2-1 | TRBV28 | TGTGCCAGCAGTTTCCCTCCGGGCGGGGGGGACAATGAGCAGTTCTTC | CASSFPPGGGDNEQFF
- | TRBD1 | TRBJ1-2 | TRBV11-2 | TGTGCCAGCAAGGAACAGGGGGCTGCCTACGGCTACACCTTC | CASKEQGAAYGYTF
- | TRBD2 | TRBJ2-1 | TRBV11-2 | TGTGCCAGCAGCTCGACTAGCGGGAGGGCTAGTACCTACAATGAGCAGTTCTTC | CASSSTSGRASTYNEQFF
- | - | TRBJ2-1 | TRBV11-2 | TGTGCCAGCAGCTTAGATAGAGACACACTCAATGAGCAGTTCTTC | CASSLDRDTLNEQFF
- | - | TRBJ1-1 | TRBV30 | TGTGCCTGGAGTGTACTTTTGAGTGCTGAAGCTTTCTTT | CAWSVLLSAEAFF
- | - | TRBJ1-4 | TRBV30 | TGTGCCTGGACAGGGGAGTTTACTAATGAAAAACTGTTTTTT | CAWTGEFTNEKLFF
- | TRBD2 | TRBJ2-1 | TRBV2 | TGTGCCAGCAGGGAAAGGTACGGCGGGGGGCGGAATGAGCAGTTCTTC | CASRERYGGGRNEQFF
- | - | TRBJ2-2 | TRBV7-8 | TGTCTATCTCAGGGGAACACCGGGGAGCTGTTTTTT | CLSQGNTGELFF
- | TRBD1 | TRBJ2-3 | TRBV19 | TGTGCCAGTAGTGCGGACAGGGGCCCCTCCACAGATACGCAGTATTTT | CASSADRGPSTDTQYF
few | TRBD1 | TRBJ1-5 | TRBV20-1 | TGCAGTGCTAGTGGACAGGGGGGAAGCAATCAGCCCCAGCATTTT | CSASGQGGSNQPQHF
- | - | TRBJ2-3 | TRBV7-9 | TGTGCCAGCAGCCCACTGGACAGTCCTAGCACAGATACGCAGTATTTT | CASSPLDSPSTDTQYF
many | TRBD1 | TRBJ2-1 | TRBV14 | TGTGCCAGCAGCCGCACGGGACAGGGGATATACAATGAGCAGTTCTTC | CASSRTGQGIYNEQFF
- | - | TRBJ2-2 | TRBV3-1/TRBV3-2 | TGTGCCAGCAGCCCACCCGGCAGGTCGGACACCGGGGAGCTGTTTTTT | CASSPPGRSDTGELFF
few | - | TRBJ2-7 | TRBV4-1 | TGCGCCAGCAGCCAAGACGGGTACGAGCAGTACTTC | CASSQDGYEQYF
- | - | TRBJ2-1 | TRBV14 | TGTGCCAGCAGCCAAGATACTTTACGCTATCCACCGGACAATGAGCAGTTCTTC | CASSQDTLRYPPDNEQFF
once | - | TRBJ1-3 | TRBV4-1 | TGCGCCAGCAGCCAAGACCGGTATAGCTCTGGAAACACCATATATTTT | CASSQDRYSSGNTIYF
- | - | TRBJ2-2 | TRBV7-9 | TGTGCCAGCAGCCGACAGTCGGCGAACACCGGGGAGCTGTTTTTT | CASSRQSANTGELFF
once | - | TRBJ2-3 | TRBV30 | TGTGCCTGGAGCCGGAGCAGGACAGCAGATACGCAGTATTTT | CAWSRSRTADTQYF
- | TRBD1 | TRBJ1-2 | TRBV3-1/TRBV3-2 | TGTGCCAGCAGCCAAGCCTCCTGGAGGGGGACAGCTTATGGCTACACCTTC | CASSQASWRGTAYGYTF
- | - | TRBJ1-5 | TRBV6-5 | TGTGCCAGCAGTTACTCAGGGGGCAATCAGCCCCAGCATTTT | CASSYSGGNQPQHF
- | - | TRBJ1-1 | TRBV9 | TGTGCCAGCAGCGTTGGGGGGGCCTCGAACACTGAAGCTTTCTTT | CASSVGGASNTEAFF
- | - | TRBJ2-3 | TRBV3-1/TRBV3-2 | TGTGCCAGCAGCCCTAGGGGGGAGGAGGGGGCTGGGGATACGCAGTATTTT | CASSPRGEEGAGDTQYF
- | TRBD2 | TRBJ2-1 | TRBV28 | TGTGCCAGCAGTTCCTCCGGGACTAGGGGTAATGAGCAGTTCTTC | CASSSSGTRGNEQFF
few | - | TRBJ2-5 | TRBV30 | TGTGCCTGGAGCCGGTCATCCCCTTCGGAGACCCAGTACTTC | CAWSRSSPSETQYF
- | TRBD1 | TRBJ1-2 | TRBV28 | TGTGCCAGCAGTTCACACCAGGGGGCGAGAGGCTACACCTTC | CASSSHQGARGYTF
once | TRBD1 | TRBJ1-5 | TRBV28 | TGTGCCAGCAGTTTATGGAAGGGACAGCGCGATCAGCCCCAGCATTTT | CASSLWKGQRDQPQHF
- | TRBD1 | TRBJ2-1 | TRBV20-1 | TGCAGTGCTAGGCCACAGGGGGCGGAGTTCTTC | CSARPQGAEFF
- | - | TRBJ1-2 | TRBV14 | TGTGCCAGCAGCCAACGTGCCCGTGGCAGTAAAGACTATGGCTACACCTTC | CASSQRARGSKDYGYTF
few | - | TRBJ2-5 | TRBV6-5 | TGTGCCAGCAGTCCCGGGACAAGGGAGACCCAGTACTTC | CASSPGTRETQYF
- | TRBD2 | TRBJ2-7 | TRBV10-1 | TGCGCCACCACCGGGACTAGCGGGAGGTCGGGAAACTACGAGCAGTACTTC | CATTGTSGRSGNYEQYF
- | TRBD2 | TRBJ2-1 | TRBV15 | TGTGCCACCAGCAGACCCCCGGGAAGGAGGACTAGCGGGAGTGTTAGCAATGAGCAGTTCTTC | CATSRPPGRRTSGSVSNEQFF
- | - | TRBJ2-1 | TRBV7-9 | TGTGCCAGCAGCTGGGACTCCAACGGCGTTGAGCAGTTCTTC | CASSWDSNGVEQFF
few | - | TRBJ2-7 | TRBV5-1 | TGCGCCAGCAGCTTGGATCAGGTCAGGGGCGAGCAGTACTTC | CASSLDQVRGEQYF
- | - | TRBJ1-1 | TRBV18 | TGTGCCAGCTCACCACAGGGGGACACTGAAGCTTTCTTT | CASSPQGDTEAFF
few | - | TRBJ1-6 | TRBV6-6 | TGTGCCAGCGGGGCACTCGGACAGTTTAATTCACCCCTCCACTTT | CASGALGQFNSPLHF
- | TRBD1 | TRBJ2-3 | TRBV7-2 | TGTGCCAGCAGCGTGACAGGGGGGGCAGATACGCAGTATTTT | CASSVTGGADTQYF
- | TRBD2 | TRBJ2-1 | TRBV11-2 | TGTGCCAGCCCCTCCAGCGGGGGGACCCGCGGAGGTGAGCAGTTCTTC | CASPSSGGTRGGEQFF
- | - | TRBJ2-7 | TRBV28 | TGTGCCAGCAGTTTGGTAGGGGGCGAGCAGTACTTC | CASSLVGGEQYF
- | TRBD2 | TRBJ2-7 | TRBV2 | TGTGCCAGCAGTAAATCGACTAGCGGGTCCTACGAGCAGTACTTC | CASSKSTSGSYEQYF
few | TRBD1 | TRBJ2-2 | TRBV5-8 | TGTGCCAGCAGAACGAACAGGGGAGTCGACGGGGAGCTGTTTTTT | CASRTNRGVDGELFF